A single sample gave rise to the 15 T cell receptor beta chains below, sequenced in a study of blood T cells in healthy people across ages (dated by TCRdb to between 2014 and 2016). Libraries were constructed by 5' RACE. Data came from an Illumina HiSeq 2500. A second 7 to 11 cycle PCR used a sample-barcoded 5' primer and a J-beta primer mix. TCRdb took the public reads, trimmed them with fastp at Q25, ran MiXCR for clone calling and kept in-frame beta chains. Every distinct CDR3 protein forms one entry, paired with its most common genes and DNA. Counted in this sample were hundreds of thousands of distinct CDR3 sequences; roughly three fifths of them appeared once. The ten top clones hold around 25% of the sample. The sequenced material came from blood. Source of these receptors: a man aged 40-49 years in good health.

This clonotype has only a few counts. The CDR3, as DNA: TGCAGCGTTGAAGATCGAAGGCTAGCGGGAGTCAAAAACATTCAGTACTTC. It translates to CSVEDRRLAGVKNIQYF. The chain uses TRBV29-1 and TRBJ2-4; 10 bases match TRBD2. The J segment lost 3 bases and the V segment lost 0 bases, leaving 8 bases of the junction unmatched. This CDR3 is 17 amino acids long. Germline values: CDR1 SQVTM, CDR2 ANQGSEA.

The V call is TRBV29-1, the J call TRBJ1-5; D is unresolved. The V gene's germline CDR1 is SQVTM and CDR2 ANQGSEA. This CDR3 spans 13 amino acids. V lost 7 bases and J 7 bases, leaving 17 bases between the germline ends. The DNA of the CDR3 is TGCAGCGCCGGCGGACCCCCGGACCAGCCCCAGCATTTT. This encodes CSAGGPPDQPQHF.

The chain has TRBV10-3 and TRBJ2-7; 9 nucleotides line up with TRBD1. V was clipped by 4 bases and J by 4 bases; unmatched bases: 8. The CDR3 spans 15 residues. Germline CDR1 is ENHRY and CDR2 is SYGVKD. In DNA form, the CDR3 reads TGTGCCATCAGTGGGGACGGGACAGGGAGTTACGAGCAGTACTTC. Its translation: CAISGDGTGSYEQYF.

The chain links TRBV11-2 to TRBJ2-1; 12 positions match TRBD2. With V trimmed by 6 bases and J by 2 bases, 11 bases remained unmatched. Germline V gene sequence: CDR1 SGHAT, CDR2 FQNNGV. The CDR3 totals 18 residues. The CDR3 nucleotides read TGTGCCAGCAGACGCCTCTGGACTAGCGGGAAAACCTACAATGAGCAGTTCTTC. Its translation is CASRRLWTSGKTYNEQFF.

The chain links TRBV20-1 to TRBJ2-3, with 8 bases lining up with TRBD2. CDR3 size: 15 residues. With V trimmed by 5 bases and J by 2 bases, 9 bases remained unmatched. Germline-derived CDR1 and CDR2 are DFQATT and SNEGSKA (reference sequence). The CDR3 loop is CSAVSSGTNTDTQYF. CDR3 DNA sequence: TGCAGTGCTGTCAGTAGCGGGACGAACACAGATACGCAGTATTTT.

CDR3 DNA sequence: TGTGCCAGCAGTGAAATTAAAGGGGGAGTACTCACAGATACGCAGTATTTT. Its protein product is CASSEIKGGVLTDTQYF. The chain has TRBV2 and TRBJ2-3; possible D gene TRBD1, 6 bases. Deletions cut 2 bases from V and 2 bases from J, with 17 bases between. The CDR3 covers 17 residues. CDR1 and CDR2 (germline): SNHLY, FYNNEI.

The genes are TRBV18 and TRBJ2-5, with D hard to call. V shed 3 bases and J shed 4 bases, with 27 bases lying between them. The CDR3 runs 19 residues. Germline V gene sequence: CDR1 KGHSH, CDR2 LQKENI. CDR3 protein: CASSPLRPGQRGIRETQYF. CDR3 nucleotides: TGTGCCAGCTCACCCCTCCGACCCGGGCAGCGCGGTATTAGAGAGACCCAGTACTTC.

This chain uses TRBV20-1 with TRBJ1-5, with a weak D call TRBD1 (6 bases). The CDR3 totals 15 residues. Germline V lookup: CDR1 DFQATT, CDR2 SNEGSKA (reference sequence). V was pared by 2 bases and J by 3 bases, with 14 bases between. CDR3 loop: CSARLGGAVNQPQHF. The CDR3 bases are TGCAGTGCTAGACTTGGGGGCGCAGTCAATCAGCCCCAGCATTTT.

This clonotype was found many times. The chain combines TRBV5-1 with TRBJ1-1; a possible D gene is TRBD1 (5 bases). The CDR3 covers 14 residues. Per germline, CDR1 SGHRS and CDR2 YFSETQ. V lost 4 bases and J lost 7, with 17 bases in between. This chain's CDR3 is CASSPRRGVDEAFF. CDR3 nucleotide sequence: TGCGCCAGCAGCCCGCGGAGGGGTGTGGATGAAGCTTTCTTT.

The rearrangement uses TRBV27 and TRBJ1-4; D gene uncertain. Germline CDR1 MNHEY, CDR2 SMNVEV (reference sequence). The CDR3 is made up of 11 amino acids. Trimming removed 5 bases at V and 8 bases at J, with 6 bases between. The CDR3 reads CASSEGEKLFF. CDR3 nucleotides: TGTGCCAGCAGTGAAGGGGAAAAACTGTTTTTT.

The rearrangement joins TRBV9 to TRBJ2-3; 8 bases agree with TRBD2. V dropped 3 bases and J dropped 11; count of bases not matched to a gene: 14. This CDR3 region has 15 residues. Germline V CDR1 and CDR2: SGDLS, YYNGEE. The CDR3 loop reads CASSAQGLVGLGQYF. The CDR3 DNA sequence: TGTGCCAGCAGCGCCCAGGGACTAGTAGGATTGGGGCAGTATTTT.

V is TRBV7-8 and J is TRBJ2-7; a weak D match, TRBD2 (6 bases). The ends were cut back, 5 bases at V and 6 bases at J, with 23 bases in the middle. Germline V lookup: CDR1 SGHVS, CDR2 FQNEAQ. The CDR3 runs to 16 residues. In DNA, the CDR3 is TGTGCCAGCAGCCTCTTTCGGGGCGGGGCTGGTAGCGAGCAGTACTTC. Its translation: CASSLFRGGAGSEQYF.

This clonotype has more than one count but fewer than ten. The junction does not match germline at one end; this may be a read error. The J gene is TRBJ2-5, the V gene TRBV7-7; 9 nucleotides align to TRBD2. This CDR3 has 15 residues. Germline CDR1 SSHAT, CDR2 FNYEAQ (reference sequence). CDR3 sequence: CASSSLAGPQETQYF. CDR3 bases: TGTGCTAGCAGCTCCCTAGCGGGGCCGCAAGAGACCCAGTACTTC.

This chain's CDR3 is CASKLDRSDSPLHF. The CDR3 nucleotides read TGTGCCAGCAAGCTTGACAGATCAGATTCACCCCTCCACTTT. The chain carries TRBV6-5 and TRBJ1-6; D perhaps matches TRBD1 (5 bases). V lost 7 bases, J lost 8 bases, and 15 bases lay in between. Germline V gives CDR1 MNHEY, CDR2 SVGAGI. The CDR3 has 14 amino acids.

The chain recombines TRBV6-1 with TRBJ2-3; 10 nucleotides match TRBD2. This CDR3 contains 18 residues. Germline V gene data show CDR1 as MNHNS and CDR2 as SASEGT. J was trimmed by 0 bases and V by 6 bases; bases with no gene match: 12. Here the CDR3 reads CASSRGTSDLSSTDTQYF. The DNA for the CDR3 is TGTGCCAGCAGCCGGGGGACTAGCGACCTGAGTAGCACAGATACGCAGTATTTT.